A single sample is the source of the 31 T cell receptor beta chains below, sequenced in a study of post-analysis software for immune sequencing data. The antigens of these receptors remain unknown. The TCR beta cDNA libraries carried unique molecular identifiers. Each CDR3 protein gets one entry after TCRdb re-called the PCR reads with MiXCR. The data hold just over 250,000 distinct CDR3 sequences, with 35% to 40% observed a single time. Study-wide results and limits: In patients, five or six TRBV segments were more frequent than in controls, with TRBV5-6, TRBV5-1 and TRBV20-1 among them.

The specimen was blood. The origin of the receptors is a girl between 5 and 17 years old with multiple sclerosis.

Concerning this clonotype: A read error may be the cause here, since a much bigger clone is one base away. The rearrangement joins TRBV12-5 to TRBJ1-2, with a possible D match to TRBD1 (5 bases). The CDR3 covers 12 residues. From germline, CDR1 is LGHNT and CDR2 FRNRAP. CDR3 bases: TGTACTAGTGGTTATCCGGGGGGTGGCTACACCTTC. Residues: CTSGYPGGGYTF.

The count of this clonotype is one. As DNA, the CDR3 is TGCAGCGTTGTCCTAAGACAGGAGGGGGACCAAGAGACCCAGTACTTC. This encodes CSVVLRQEGDQETQYF. This sequence joins TRBV29-1 and TRBJ2-4, with D perhaps matching TRBD1 or TRBD2 (6 bases each). The J call may be in error: the DNA end matches TRBJ2-5 better. In germline, CDR1 is SQVTM, CDR2 ANQGSEA. The CDR3 sequence is 16 residues long.

Concerning this clonotype itself: Its ends do not fully match the called genes, so a read error is possible. The chain couples TRBV7-7 to TRBJ2-3; TRBD1 matches 9 bases. Germline V gene lookup returns CDR1 SSHAT and CDR2 FNYEAQ (reference sequence). The CDR3 sequence is 15 residues long. This CDR3 is CASSIGTGRGDTQYF. CDR3 nucleotide sequence: TGTGCTAGCAGTATCGGGACAGGGAGGGGAGATACGCAGTATTTT.

This clonotype came up many times. The chain carries TRBV28 and TRBJ1-1, with unresolved D. Trimming removed 4 bases from V and 3 bases from J, with 15 bases in between. CDR1 is MDHEN, CDR2 SYDVKM, per germline. CDR3 length: 15 residues. Written as DNA, the CDR3 is TGTGCCAGCAGTTCACCGGGCCCCGGGGACACTGAAGCTTTCTTT. Protein sequence: CASSSPGPGDTEAFF.

Details on this clonotype: This may come from a read error, since a much larger clone is one base off. The chain is built from TRBV24-1 and TRBJ1-2, with D uncertain. Per germline, CDR1 KGHDR and CDR2 SFDVKD. This CDR3 comprises 14 residues. The CDR3 DNA reads as TGTGACACCAGTGATCCGGACGGGGTAGATGGCTACACCTTC. This translates into CDTSDPDGVDGYTF.

V is TRBV25-1 and J is TRBJ2-7; D gene uncertain. This CDR3 spans 13 amino acids. Germline V gene sequence: CDR1 MGHDK, CDR2 SYGVNS. The ends were cut back, 2 bases at V and 4 bases at J, with 9 bases in the middle. The CDR3 DNA is TGTGCCAGCAGTGAAAATCCTGAATACGAGCAGTACTTC. Residues: CASSENPEYEQYF.

This clonotype has ten or more counts. V is TRBV9 and J is TRBJ2-5, with 10 nucleotides matching TRBD2. Looked up from germline, CDR1 is SGDLS and CDR2 is YYNGEE. The junction had 7 bases not matched to a gene; V was cut back by 0 bases and J by 5 bases. This CDR3 spans 16 amino acids. The CDR3 DNA is TGTGCCAGCAGCGTAGCTCCTAGCGGGAGTCGGGAGACCCAGTACTTC. Its protein product is CASSVAPSGSRETQYF.

The rearrangement joins TRBV5-1 to TRBJ2-1, with no clear D. Germline CDR1 is SGHRS and CDR2 is YFSETQ. The CDR3 loop spans 14 amino acids. V lost 0 bases and J 5 bases, leaving 9 bases between the germline ends. The CDR3 sequence is CASSLGTDHNEQFF. For the CDR3, the DNA is TGCGCCAGCAGCTTGGGTACCGACCACAATGAGCAGTTCTTC.

The genes are TRBV5-1 and TRBJ2-1, with 11 bases matching TRBD2. The CDR3 covers 14 residues. Germline V gives CDR1 SGHRS, CDR2 YFSETQ. Trimming cost V 9 bases and J 4 bases; bases outside gene matches: 6. As DNA, the CDR3 is TGCGCCACCTCAACTAGCGGGGGATACAATGAGCAGTTCTTC. Amino acids: CATSTSGGYNEQFF.

The chain joins TRBV30 to TRBJ2-7, with 7 nucleotides matching TRBD2. Germline CDR1 reads GTSNPN; CDR2 reads SVGIG (reference sequence). After removal of 0 bases from V and 7 bases from J, the junction contained 15 bases not matched to a gene. The CDR3 is 16 residues long. The CDR3, as DNA: TGTGCCTGGAGTGTCTTGGCTAGCGGAGGGTACAATGAGCAGTACTTC. Residues: CAWSVLASGGYNEQYF.

Worth noting for this clonotype: A single base separates this from a much larger clone, so it may be a read error. The chain joins TRBV7-6 to TRBJ2-7, with D perhaps matching TRBD2 (6 bases). Germline CDR1 and CDR2: SGHVS and FNYEAQ. The CDR3 loop spans 13 amino acids. CDR3 DNA: TGTGCCTGCAGCGCGCGACTAGGTAGCGAGCAGTACTTC. This codes for CACSARLGSEQYF.

This clonotype was seen once. Given the absence of the conserved phenylalanine or tryptophan at the CDR3 end, a read error is likely. The genes are TRBV5-1 and TRBJ2-4; D is perhaps TRBD1 (7 bases). This CDR3 contains 16 residues. Germline values: CDR1 SGHRS, CDR2 YFSETQ. Trimming took 0 bases from V and 3 from J, leaving 13 bases between them. The CDR3 reads CASSLAGGGVKNIQYY. The DNA for the CDR3 is TGCGCCAGCAGCTTGGCTGGAGGGGGCGTCAAAAACATTCAGTACTAC.

This clonotype appeared many times. The chain combines TRBV25-1 with TRBJ2-1; D gene unclear. Germline V gives CDR1 MGHDK, CDR2 SYGVNS. This CDR3 has 12 residues. The V gene lost 1 base and the J gene lost 8 bases, with 6 bases spanning the gap. The CDR3 nucleotides are TGTGCCAGCAGTGAATCTAAGCATGAGCAGTTCTTC. Protein sequence: CASSESKHEQFF.

This clonotype was seen at least ten times. V and J are TRBV29-1 and TRBJ2-5; 9 bases map to TRBD2. The germline gives CDR1 SQVTM, CDR2 ANQGSEA. V dropped 6 bases and J dropped 7; count of bases not matched to a gene: 15. The CDR3 is 15 residues long. The DNA for the CDR3 is TGCAGCGTCGTACGTCTGGGACTAGCTCCCGGGACCCAGTACTTC. Amino acid sequence: CSVVRLGLAPGTQYF.

On this clonotype: A single base separates this from a much larger clone, so it may be a read error. The rearrangement links TRBV13 to TRBJ2-5; TRBD1 might be the D (6 bases). Matching the DNA end better, TRBJ2-4 makes the J call doubtful. Germline V CDR1 and CDR2: PRHDT, FYEKMQ (reference sequence). The CDR3 length is 19 residues. CDR3 residues: CASSVDETGERMAKNIQYF. The CDR3 DNA sequence: TGTGCCAGCAGCGTCGACGAGACAGGAGAGAGGATGGCCAAAAACATTCAGTACTTC.

This clonotype was detected a few times. The gene calls are TRBV19 and TRBJ1-6; D call uncertain. From germline, CDR1 is LNHDA and CDR2 SQIVND (reference sequence). The CDR3 covers 16 residues. V dropped 5 bases and J dropped 0 bases, with 11 bases sitting between them. The CDR3 DNA reads as TGTGCCAGTAGTCCACCGCAGAGCTCCTATAATTCACCCCTCCACTTT. Protein product: CASSPPQSSYNSPLHF.

This clonotype turned up a few times. The chain employs TRBV4-1 and TRBJ1-4; no reliable D call. Looked up from germline, CDR1 is MGHRA and CDR2 is YSYEKL. This CDR3 spans 15 amino acids. Trimming removed 1 base at V and 7 bases at J, with 13 bases between. CDR3 in DNA: TGCGCCAGCAGCCAAGTGATGATTTCGTCTGAAAAACTGTTTTTT. It yields the protein CASSQVMISSEKLFF.

The genes are TRBV12-3 or TRBV12-4 and TRBJ1-2; D perhaps matches TRBD1 (6 bases). V was clipped by 5 bases and J by 3 bases, with 19 bases between them. This CDR3 is 16 amino acids long. The CDR3 DNA follows: TGTGCCAGCAGTGCCCCCCTCACAGGGTTTGACTATGGCTACACCTTC. This translates into CASSAPLTGFDYGYTF.

On this clonotype: A single base separates this from a much larger clone, so it may be a read error. The J gene is TRBJ1-5, the V gene TRBV3-1; D is ambiguous. The germline V gene encodes CDR1 LGHDT and CDR2 YNNKEL (reference sequence). Trimming shortened V by 0 bases and J by 4 bases, and 4 bases separated the two germline ends. The CDR3 extends over 13 amino acids. The CDR3 region is CASSQEGNQPQHF. The CDR3 DNA reads TGTGCCAGCAGCCAAGAGGGGAATCAGCCCCAGCATTTT.

This clonotype has a count of ten or more. V is TRBV29-1 and J is TRBJ2-1; 10 bases are shared with TRBD1. J was trimmed by 3 bases and V by 4 bases; bases with no gene match: 6. There are 15 residues in the CDR3. The germline gives CDR1 SQVTM, CDR2 ANQGSEA. In DNA form, the CDR3 reads TGCAGCGTTGCTAGACAGGGGGCAATCTACAATGAGCAGTTCTTC. Residues: CSVARQGAIYNEQFF.

A word on this clonotype: The junction differs from germline at one of its ends, possibly a read error. V usage is TRBV5-1 and J usage is TRBJ1-1; TRBD1 matches 8 bases. The CDR3 totals 14 residues. In germline, CDR1 is SGHRS, CDR2 YFSETQ. The chain's CDR3 is CASRLDRVGTEAFF. The CDR3 region has the DNA TGCGCCAGCAGATTGGACAGGGTCGGCACTGAAGCTTTCTTT. Full variable domain (outside the CDR3, taken from reference TRBV5-1 and TRBJ1-1): KAGVTQTPRYLIKTRGQQVTLSCSPISGHRSVSWYQQTPGQGLQFLFEYFSETQRNKGNFPGRFSGRQFSNSRSEMNVSTLELGDSALYLCASRLDRVGTEAFFGQGTRLTVV.

About this clonotype: Given a much more abundant clone one base away, this may be a read error. The J gene is TRBJ2-1, the V gene TRBV20-1; D is uncertain. CDR3 length equals 13 residues. Germline CDR1 is DFQATT and CDR2 is SNEGSKA (reference sequence). CDR3 sequence (DNA): TGCAGTGCTAGGAGACCCCCATACAATGGGCAGTTCTTC. Translating it yields CSARRPPYNGQFF.

As regards this clonotype: A read error may explain this, as a much larger clone is one base away. The genes are TRBV12-3 or TRBV12-4 and TRBJ2-3; no clear D gene. The length of the CDR3 is 11 residues. V was clipped by 6 bases and J by 4 bases, with 5 bases between them. In DNA, the CDR3 is TGTGCCAGCAGGTTATCAGATACGCAGTATTTT. Its translation is CASRLSDTQYF.

Remarks on this clonotype: This sequence may be a read error, since a much larger clone differs from it by one base. CDR3 sequence reads: CASSPTRGANEQYF. In DNA form, the CDR3 reads TGTGCCAGCAGCCCAACACGGGGGGCAAATGAGCAGTACTTC. The rearrangement joins TRBV28 to TRBJ2-7; D perhaps matches TRBD2 (7 bases). This CDR3 spans 14 amino acids. The germline V and J ends were trimmed by 6 bases and 7 bases, with 19 bases remaining between them. CDR1 and CDR2 (germline): MDHEN, SYDVKM.

This clonotype has a count of ten or more. V gene TRBV15 combines with J gene TRBJ2-6, with D maybe TRBD1 (6 bases). The CDR3 runs 16 residues. V lost 0 bases and J lost 0, with 6 bases in between. Germline CDR1 LNHNV, CDR2 YYDKDF (reference sequence). CDR3 coding DNA: TGTGCCACCAGCAGAGAACAGGGCTCTGGGGCCAACGTCCTGACTTTC. Protein: CATSREQGSGANVLTF.

This clonotype was picked up many times. The rearrangement links TRBV5-1 to TRBJ2-1; 11 bases map to TRBD1. J gave up 10 bases and V 0 bases, and 6 bases lay outside the gene matches. The CDR3 is 15 residues long. CDR1 SGHRS and CDR2 YFSETQ come from the germline V gene. CDR3 protein: CASSLAGTGGREQFF. The CDR3 DNA reads TGCGCCAGCAGCTTGGCCGGGACAGGGGGTCGGGAGCAGTTCTTC. Based on the CDR3 plus reference TRBV5-1 and TRBJ2-1, the full variable domain is KAGVTQTPRYLIKTRGQQVTLSCSPISGHRSVSWYQQTPGQGLQFLFEYFSETQRNKGNFPGRFSGRQFSNSRSEMNVSTLELGDSALYLCASSLAGTGGREQFFGPGTRLTVL.

This clonotype was picked up many times. The chain combines TRBV12-3 or TRBV12-4 with TRBJ1-1, with 7 bases fitting TRBD1. The CDR3 totals 13 residues. V gave up 1 base and J gave up 6 bases; unmatched junction bases: 2. The CDR3 DNA reads TGTGCCAGCAGTTTAGGACAGGGCGCTGAAGCTTTCTTT. This sequence encodes CASSLGQGAEAFF.

This clonotype showed up many times. J is TRBJ1-2 and V is TRBV7-9; 7 bases align to TRBD1. J was trimmed by 8 bases and V by 6 bases; bases with no gene match: 12. CDR3 length equals 14 residues. Germline CDR1 is SEHNR and CDR2 is FQNEAQ (reference sequence). Here the CDR3 DNA reads TGTGCCAGCAGGGACACAGGGGACTTGAGCGGCTACACCTTC. Translation: CASRDTGDLSGYTF.

There are a few counts of this clonotype. V and J are TRBV4-1 and TRBJ2-3; D uncertain. V lost 0 bases and J lost 2, with 9 bases in between. Germline V gives CDR1 MGHRA, CDR2 YSYEKL. The CDR3 totals 15 residues. The CDR3 here is CASSQEEQNTDTQYF. The CDR3 DNA is TGCGCCAGCAGCCAAGAAGAACAGAACACAGATACGCAGTATTTT.

In the case of this clonotype: With a much larger clone just one base away, this may be a read error. The CDR3 end shows no conserved phenylalanine or tryptophan, and so a read error is likely. This chain uses TRBV20-1 with TRBJ2-1; 13 bases are shared with TRBD2. The CDR3 loop spans 15 amino acids. V was clipped by 6 bases and J by 3 bases; unmatched bases: 5. CDR1 and CDR2 (germline): DFQATT, SNEGSKA (reference sequence). This chain's CDR3 is CSASRTSGSYNEQFC. DNA of the CDR3: TGCAGTGCCTCCCGGACTAGCGGGAGCTACAATGAGCAGTTCTGC.

In its sample, this clonotype was seen many times. The rearrangement joins TRBV27 to TRBJ2-3, with 8 positions matching TRBD2. Looked up from germline, CDR1 is MNHEY and CDR2 is SMNVEV (reference sequence). Germline trimming cut 5 bases from V and 7 bases from J; bases unmatched to any gene: 26. The CDR3 is 20 amino acids. CDR3 in amino acids: CASSPLYRTGLEVPRYTQYF. The CDR3 DNA is TGTGCCAGCAGTCCGTTATACCGGACGGGACTAGAGGTCCCACGGTATACGCAGTATTTT.